The T cell receptor (beta chain) under discussion was sequenced for a study of metastatic and nonmetastatic thyroid tumors. Study-wide context: The comparison covered peripheral blood and tumor or nodule tissue in malignant and benign thyroid patients. Study-level points and caveats: The reported finding was significantly higher TCR beta diversity in malignant thyroid tumors relative to benign nodules, in blood and tumor.

TCRdb re-called the PCR reads through MiXCR. Altogether under 7,500 clones are present, approximately 35% being singletons, with the ten largest covering 40% to 50%. Among the patients, none had received any treatment before thyroid surgery. To note about this clone: The antigen remains unidentified.

The clonotype comes from a female donor with papillary thyroid cancer or a benign thyroid nodule (not recorded which). Some clones in this sample may be carry-over from other donors' samples. The sample was tumor tissue.

CDR3 sequence reads: CASSAGVSYGYTF. The CDR3 region has the DNA TGTGCCAGCAGTGCTGGGGTGTCCTATGGCTACACCTTC. V usage is TRBV6-4 and J usage is TRBJ1-2; D unresolved. Deletions cut 4 bases from V and 4 bases from J, with 10 bases between. The CDR3 runs 13 residues. Germline V CDR1 and CDR2: MRHNA, SNTAGT.